This TCR beta chain emerged from a study of T cell repertoires and Cas9 in healthy adults (dated 2018 in TCRdb). Looking at the study overall: Within the CD4 and CD8 compartments, the researchers characterized SpCas9-reactive T cells in terms of multi-effector potency, cytotoxicity and lineage determination. The study examined preexisting T cell immunity against the Streptococcus pyogenes Cas9 nuclease (SpCas9) used in CRISPR gene editing.

Summary of the overall study and its limitations: In vitro, SpCas9-reactive regulatory T cells were reported to reduce the proliferation and function of SpCas9-reactive effector T cells.

Library preparation used the immunoSEQ multiplex PCR assay. What TCRdb holds here is the immuneACCESS table cut down to in-frame rearrangements. Part of the clones is not present; checked against another copy, under half of the missing clones reflect an unresolved V gene, and the others are unexplained. For this sample there are about 24,000 clones; 90% appear just once. 0.69% of the sample lies in the top ten. The CDR3 spans 14 residues, from the cysteine through the phenylalanine. Solely the CDR3 DNA is kept, with 42 bases framed from the first base. At the junction V is shortened by 5 bases and J by 3 bases; bases outside the gene matches: 6. CDR1 and CDR2 were assigned from the germline V gene as MNHNS and SASEGT. A note on this clone: There is no known antigen for this receptor. Per-base qualities were not stored, and no clone one base away is much larger.

All of the donors in the study were healthy humans. The rearranged segments are TRBV6-1 and TRBJ2-7, with 8 bases matching TRBD2. Sequenced input: CD4+ effector T cells (CD127+, CD25-, CD137-, CD154-) from PBMCs; culture status not recorded. This TCR came from a human donor in good health. The base sequence is TGTGCCAGCAGTAGGGCTAGCGGGCACTACGAGCAGTACTTC. Its product reads: CASSRASGHYEQYF.